This is a list of T cell receptor beta chains from one sample in a study of blood T cell repertoires in COVID-19. TCRdb's copy holds only in-frame clones and misses some; the assay was immunoSEQ multiplex PCR. Of around 280,000 clones in the sample, around nine tenths were seen once. Material for sequencing was peripheral blood. The receptors derive from a man in his sixties or seventies with acute or convalescent COVID-19. The CDR3 runs from the conserved cysteine through the conserved F or W. D genes are given only for firm matches. Only some rows state a clone size, as once, few, many or a class for expanded clones.

size: once
J: TRBJ2-5
D: .
V: TRBV9
CDR3: CASSPGLTEETQYF
DNA: TGTGCCAGCAGCCCGGGTTTGACGGAAGAGACCCAGTACTTC

size: .
J: TRBJ2-3
D: TRBD2
V: TRBV30
CDR3: CAWRTSGRRRTQYF
DNA: TGTGCCTGGAGGACTAGCGGGAGAAGGAGAACGCAGTATTTT

size: .
J: TRBJ1-2
D: TRBD1
V: TRBV12-3/TRBV12-4
CDR3: CASSRGQNYGYTF
DNA: TGTGCCAGCAGCCGGGGACAGAACTATGGCTACACCTTC

size: .
J: TRBJ1-1
D: .
V: TRBV28
CDR3: CASSSKTGFTEAFF
DNA: TGTGCCAGCAGTTCCAAAACAGGGTTCACTGAAGCTTTCTTT

size: .
J: TRBJ1-2
D: TRBD1
V: TRBV6-6
CDR3: CASSPRTGGSIYYGYTF
DNA: TGTGCCAGCAGTCCGCGGACAGGGGGCTCTATATACTATGGCTACACCTTC

size: .
J: TRBJ2-3
D: .
V: TRBV7-2
CDR3: CASSQASLASGTQYF
DNA: TGTGCCAGCAGCCAGGCGTCACTAGCCAGCGGTACGCAGTATTTT

size: .
J: TRBJ1-5
D: .
V: TRBV15
CDR3: CATSREQGIRPQHF
DNA: TGTGCCACCAGCAGAGAACAGGGTATTAGGCCCCAGCATTTT

size: .
J: TRBJ1-1
D: .
V: TRBV28
CDR3: CASHDSLNTEAFF
DNA: TGTGCCAGCCACGACAGCTTGAACACTGAAGCTTTCTTT

size: .
J: TRBJ2-2
D: .
V: TRBV6-2/TRBV6-3
CDR3: CASSYSRGTGELFF
DNA: TGTGCCAGCAGTTACTCCCGGGGCACCGGGGAGCTGTTTTTT

size: .
J: TRBJ2-1
D: .
V: TRBV6-1
CDR3: CASSEGLAGNEQFF
DNA: TGTGCCAGCAGTGAAGGTTTGGCGGGGAATGAGCAGTTCTTC

size: .
J: TRBJ2-7
D: TRBD1
V: TRBV5-1
CDR3: CASSSTGQGFYEQYF
DNA: TGCGCCAGCAGCTCGACGGGACAGGGGTTCTACGAGCAGTACTTC

size: .
J: TRBJ2-3
D: TRBD2
V: TRBV6-4
CDR3: CASITGTSTLPDYSDTQYF
DNA: TGTGCCAGCATAACCGGGACTAGTACCTTACCGGACTACTCAGATACGCAGTATTTT

size: .
J: TRBJ2-2
D: .
V: TRBV2
CDR3: CASSETGPTGELFF
DNA: TGTGCCAGCAGTGAGACAGGCCCCACCGGGGAGCTGTTTTTT

size: .
J: TRBJ1-3
D: TRBD1
V: TRBV9
CDR3: CASSATGGGSNTIYF
DNA: TGTGCCAGCAGCGCAACAGGGGGAGGCTCAAACACCATATATTTT

size: .
J: TRBJ1-2
D: .
V: TRBV2
CDR3: CASSGGVLAYGYTF
DNA: TGTGCCAGCAGTGGGGGGGTACTGGCCTATGGCTACACCTTC

size: .
J: TRBJ1-4
D: .
V: TRBV5-1
CDR3: CASSSQGMVLNEKLFF
DNA: TGCGCCAGCAGCTCCCAGGGGATGGTACTAAATGAAAAACTGTTTTTT

size: few
J: TRBJ1-1
D: TRBD1
V: TRBV7-9
CDR3: CASSLGQGSTEAFF
DNA: TGTGCCAGCAGCCTAGGACAGGGGAGCACTGAAGCTTTCTTT

size: .
J: TRBJ1-5
D: .
V: TRBV15
CDR3: CATSRARVEANQPQHF
DNA: TGTGCCACCAGCAGAGCAAGGGTGGAGGCGAATCAGCCCCAGCATTTT

size: .
J: TRBJ2-3
D: TRBD2
V: TRBV4-3
CDR3: CASSQALILAGGFADTQYF
DNA: TGCGCCAGCAGCCAAGCCCTGATTCTAGCGGGGGGGTTCGCAGATACGCAGTATTTT

size: .
J: TRBJ2-1
D: .
V: TRBV18
CDR3: CASSPAAGTYNEQFF
DNA: TGTGCCAGCTCACCAGCGGCGGGAACCTACAATGAGCAGTTCTTC

size: once
J: TRBJ2-5
D: .
V: TRBV5-1
CDR3: CASRATDVETQYF
DNA: TGCGCCAGCAGAGCGACGGATGTCGAGACCCAGTACTTC

size: .
J: TRBJ2-7
D: .
V: TRBV7-9
CDR3: CASRAGQSYEQYF
DNA: TGTGCCAGCAGGGCCGGACAAAGCTACGAGCAGTACTTC

size: once
J: TRBJ1-2
D: TRBD1
V: TRBV28
CDR3: CASSPYTGGGYGYTF
DNA: TGTGCCAGCAGTCCATACACAGGGGGCGGATATGGCTACACCTTC

size: once
J: TRBJ2-3
D: TRBD1
V: TRBV12-3/TRBV12-4
CDR3: CASILTGADTQYF
DNA: TGTGCCAGCATCCTCACAGGGGCAGATACGCAGTATTTT

size: .
J: TRBJ1-2
D: .
V: TRBV12-3/TRBV12-4
CDR3: CASSPYRDALRTF
DNA: TGTGCCAGCAGTCCGTACAGGGATGCACTTCGCACCTTC

size: .
J: TRBJ2-2
D: .
V: TRBV9
CDR3: CASSVAGNTGELFF
DNA: TGTGCCAGCAGCGTAGCGGGGAACACCGGGGAGCTGTTTTTT

size: .
J: TRBJ2-7
D: TRBD1
V: TRBV4-1
CDR3: CASSNRILGDRNYEQYF
DNA: TGCGCCAGCAGCAACAGGATCCTCGGGGACAGAAACTACGAGCAGTACTTC

size: few
J: TRBJ2-2
D: TRBD1
V: TRBV5-4
CDR3: CASRSAGGTNTGELFF
DNA: TGTGCCAGCAGGAGCGCAGGGGGTACGAACACCGGGGAGCTGTTTTTT

size: .
J: TRBJ2-1
D: .
V: TRBV18
CDR3: CASSPLVEPSYNEQFF
DNA: TGTGCCAGCTCACCACTGGTAGAACCTTCCTACAATGAGCAGTTCTTC

size: .
J: TRBJ2-5
D: .
V: TRBV4-3
CDR3: CASSQEAGLQETQYF
DNA: TGCGCCAGCAGCCAAGAGGCCGGGTTACAAGAGACCCAGTACTTC

size: once
J: TRBJ2-2
D: TRBD1
V: TRBV5-1
CDR3: CASSLLGQGNTGELFF
DNA: TGCGCCAGCAGCTTGTTAGGACAGGGTAACACCGGGGAGCTGTTTTTT

size: .
J: TRBJ1-6
D: TRBD1
V: TRBV4-3
CDR3: CASRNLRTGVNSPLHF
DNA: TGCGCCAGCAGAAACCTTCGGACAGGGGTGAATTCACCCCTCCACTTT

size: .
J: TRBJ2-3
D: TRBD1
V: TRBV9
CDR3: CATGQGDQDTQYF
DNA: TGTGCCACTGGGCAGGGGGATCAGGACACGCAGTATTTT

size: .
J: TRBJ1-6
D: .
V: TRBV6-5
CDR3: CASKTGSNSPLHF
DNA: TGTGCCAGTAAGACAGGTTCCAATTCACCCCTCCACTTT

size: .
J: TRBJ2-7
D: TRBD1
V: TRBV5-1
CDR3: CASSLVPTGASYEQYF
DNA: TGCGCCAGCAGCTTAGTCCCGACAGGGGCTTCCTACGAGCAGTACTTC

size: .
J: TRBJ1-2
D: TRBD1
V: TRBV29-1
CDR3: CSVEGSGGDGYTF
DNA: TGCAGCGTTGAGGGTTCAGGGGGAGATGGCTACACCTTC

size: .
J: TRBJ1-2
D: .
V: TRBV3-1/TRBV3-2
CDR3: CASSPPAASAYGYTF
DNA: TGTGCCAGCAGCCCCCCGGCGGCAAGCGCTTATGGCTACACCTTC

size: .
J: TRBJ2-3
D: TRBD2
V: TRBV7-9
CDR3: CASSLARVAGADTQYF
DNA: TGTGCCAGCAGCTTAGCGCGGGTAGCGGGAGCGGATACGCAGTATTTT